The 5 T cell receptor beta chains below come from one sample, sequenced in a study of blood T cells in healthy people across ages. A second roughly 6 to 11 cycle PCR used barcoded and J-beta primers. Each CDR3 protein is one row after TCRdb ran MiXCR on the 5' RACE reads. The sample holds hundreds of thousands of distinct CDR3 sequences, roughly 50% seen once. Material: blood. These receptor sequences come from a woman aged 60 to 75 in good health.

This clonotype showed up just a few times. The chain recombines TRBV20-1 with TRBJ2-7; perhaps TRBD1 as D (6 bases). The CDR3 runs 14 residues. V was trimmed by 1 base and J by 1 base, leaving 11 bases between them. Germline CDR1 DFQATT, CDR2 SNEGSKA (reference sequence). CDR3 protein: CSARARTVSYEQYF. The CDR3 bases are TGCAGTGCTAGAGCCAGGACAGTTTCCTACGAGCAGTACTTC.

J is TRBJ2-1 and V is TRBV18; no clear D. This CDR3 region has 14 residues. Trimming pared 2 bases from V and 1 base from J, leaving 6 bases between. Germline V gives CDR1 KGHSH, CDR2 LQKENI. The CDR3 here is CASSPMSSYNEQFF. For the CDR3, the DNA is TGTGCCAGCTCACCAATGAGTTCCTACAATGAGCAGTTCTTC.

This clonotype has only a few counts. This chain uses TRBV20-1 with TRBJ2-3, with a weak D call TRBD2 (6 bases). The CDR3 loop spans 15 amino acids. CDR1 is DFQATT and CDR2 is SNEGSKA in the germline V gene (reference sequence). Trimming shortened V by 3 bases and J by 0 bases, and 13 bases separated the two germline ends. CDR3 DNA: TGCAGTGCTAGCGGCGGGAAGTTGAGCACAGATACGCAGTATTTT. This encodes CSASGGKLSTDTQYF.

This clonotype was observed many times. This sequence joins TRBV2 and TRBJ2-1; D gene ambiguous. The germline V and J ends were trimmed by 6 bases and 8 bases, with 8 bases remaining between them. Germline V gene data show CDR1 as SNHLY and CDR2 as FYNNEI. The CDR3 consists of 11 residues. CDR3 region: CASSSVHEQFF. The CDR3 bases are TGTGCCAGCAGCTCCGTGCATGAGCAGTTCTTC.

V gene TRBV7-2 combines with J gene TRBJ2-7; D possibly corresponds to TRBD1 (6 bases). CDR3 size: 14 residues. V lost 5 bases, J lost 6 bases, and 17 bases lay in between. Germline V lookup: CDR1 SGHTA, CDR2 FQGNSA. Here the CDR3 reads CASSLKVGAGEQYF. The CDR3 coding sequence is TGTGCCAGCAGCCTCAAGGTGGGGGCGGGCGAGCAGTACTTC.